The 24 T cell receptor beta chains reported below all come from one sample, sequenced in a study of shared clonotypes between healthy human individuals. Assay used: immunoSEQ multiplex PCR; TCRdb lists only in-frame clones, some missing. The table includes about 1.1 million clones, 78% detected once. The source material was memory CD4+ T cells from PBMCs. Subset indicated: CD45RA-negative fraction. Receptors originate from a man younger than 30 in good health. Some clones in this sample may be carry-over from other donors' samples.

The chain combines TRBV28 with TRBJ1-1, with D unresolved. The CDR3 is 16 amino acids. CDR1 is MDHEN and CDR2 is SYDVKM in the germline V gene. V gave up 5 bases and J gave up 2 bases, with 18 bases separating them. The CDR3 region has the DNA TGTGCCAGCAGTCCGGGTGGCAGTAAATCCAACACTGAAGCTTTCTTT. It is translated as CASSPGGSKSNTEAFF.

The chain couples TRBV7-2 to TRBJ2-4; 9 nucleotides align to TRBD1. The CDR3 is 15 amino acids. Trimming at V came to 4 bases and at J to 7 bases, leaving 8 bases not matched to a gene. CDR1 is SGHTA and CDR2 is FQGNSA in the germline V gene. CDR3 sequence: CASSSGTGSRNIQYF. The CDR3 region has the DNA TGTGCCAGCAGCTCAGGGACAGGGAGTAGGAACATTCAGTACTTC.

The J gene is TRBJ2-7, the V gene TRBV5-1; no clear D. The CDR3 loop spans 17 amino acids. Trimming shortened V by 2 bases and J by 0 bases, and 18 bases separated the two germline ends. Per germline, CDR1 SGHRS and CDR2 YFSETQ. In DNA, the CDR3 is TGCGCCAGCAGCTTAACAAGAGACTTTCTTAGCTCCTACGAGCAGTACTTC. It encodes CASSLTRDFLSSYEQYF.

Points on this clone: This specimen includes other DNA sequences encoding the same CDR3. V is TRBV7-9 and J is TRBJ1-1, with 8 bases that match TRBD1. After removal of 5 bases from V and 0 bases from J, the junction contained 5 bases not matched to a gene. Germline V gene sequence: CDR1 SEHNR, CDR2 FQNEAQ (reference sequence). The CDR3 length is 15 residues. The CDR3: CASSLQGALNTEAFF. CDR3 in DNA: TGTGCCAGCAGCCTCCAGGGGGCCTTGAACACTGAAGCTTTCTTT.

V gene TRBV5-4 combines with J gene TRBJ2-7, with 9 positions matching TRBD1. CDR1 is SGHNT, CDR2 YYREEE, per germline (reference sequence). V lost 3 bases to trimming and J lost 4 bases; unmatched junction nucleotides: 5. The CDR3 extends over 14 amino acids. The CDR3 nucleotides are TGTGCCAGCAGCTGGGGGACAGGGAGATACGAGCAGTACTTC. Its protein is CASSWGTGRYEQYF.

This clone was seen once. The genes are TRBV6-5 and TRBJ2-2, with a possible D match to TRBD2 (6 bases). This CDR3 has 12 residues. With 10 bases removed from V and 4 bases from J, the gap between germline ends came to 10 bases. Per the germline V gene, CDR1 is MNHEY and CDR2 is SVGAGI. CDR3 amino acids: CATGVSTGELFF. The CDR3 DNA is TGTGCCACGGGAGTGAGCACCGGGGAGCTGTTTTTT.

The CDR3 DNA sequence: TGCGCCAGCCAGGGAGAGCGGGAGTACGACGAGCAGTACTTC. Residues: CASQGEREYDEQYF. This rearrangement joins TRBV5-1 to TRBJ2-7, with 8 positions matching TRBD2. The germline gives CDR1 SGHRS, CDR2 YFSETQ. The CDR3 totals 14 residues. Trimming took 7 bases from V and 5 from J; bases not matched to a gene: 11.

This clone has a single count. This rearrangement joins TRBV28 to TRBJ2-3, with 8 bases lining up with TRBD2. The CDR3 is made up of 14 amino acids. CDR1 is MDHEN, CDR2 SYDVKM, per germline. CDR3 sequence (DNA): TGTGCGGGGCAGGGCGGGAGGTACACAGATACGCAGTATTTT. Its translation is CAGQGGRYTDTQYF.

This CDR3 is CASSPAPGDEQYF. CDR3 nucleotides: TGTGCCAGCAGCCCCGCGCCAGGAGACGAGCAGTACTTC. The chain uses TRBV7-3 and TRBJ2-7; D is uncertain. Germline V gives CDR1 SGHTA, CDR2 FQGTGA. The CDR3 runs to 13 residues. Trimming removed 5 bases from V and 5 bases from J, with 13 bases in between.

This clone was picked up many times. This sequence joins TRBV5-1 and TRBJ1-4, with D perhaps matching TRBD1 (6 bases). Germline loops: CDR1 SGHRS, CDR2 YFSETQ. The CDR3 is made up of 15 amino acids. Trimming removed 0 bases at V and 5 bases at J, with 11 bases between. The CDR3 region has the DNA TGCGCCAGCAGCTTGGGAGGGGGGAGAAATGAAAAACTGTTTTTT. Its translation: CASSLGGGRNEKLFF.

The genes are TRBV30 and TRBJ2-2; D call uncertain. Germline CDR1 reads GTSNPN; CDR2 reads SVGIG (reference sequence). Deletions cut 1 base from V and 3 bases from J, with 9 bases between. The CDR3 runs to 14 residues. CDR3 nucleotide sequence: TGTGCCTGGAGTGCCCAACTTGACACCGGGGAGCTGTTTTTT. Residues: CAWSAQLDTGELFF.

V is TRBV27 and J is TRBJ2-1, with D tentatively TRBD2 (6 bases). The CDR3 totals 16 residues. With 8 bases removed from V and 3 bases from J, the gap between germline ends came to 20 bases. Germline CDR1 MNHEY, CDR2 SMNVEV (reference sequence). The CDR3 DNA follows: TGTGCCAGCCGGGCCTCCGTAGCGGTGGACTACAATGAGCAGTTCTTC. Residues: CASRASVAVDYNEQFF.

This clone was detected only once. Additional DNA sequences in this sample encode the identical CDR3. As DNA, the CDR3 is TGCGCCAGCAGCAAAGGACTAGCGGTGAACACCGGGGAGCTGTTTTTT. It specifies CASSKGLAVNTGELFF. The rearrangement joins TRBV5-1 to TRBJ2-2; 10 nucleotides agree with TRBD2. This CDR3 has 16 residues. The V and J ends lost 4 bases and 1 base, in that order; junction bases with no gene match: 4. CDR1 and CDR2 (germline): SGHRS, YFSETQ.

This clone was seen ten or more times. The chain is built from TRBV11-1 and TRBJ2-1; D remains unclear. V was cut by 0 bases and J by 2 bases, with 2 bases left in between. This CDR3 has 13 amino acids. Germline lookup yields CDR1 SGHAT and CDR2 FQDESV (reference sequence). This chain's CDR3 is CASSLAAYNEQFF. The DNA of the CDR3 is TGTGCCAGCAGCTTAGCGGCCTACAATGAGCAGTTCTTC. The whole variable domain, remainder taken from reference TRBV11-1 and TRBJ2-1, is EAEVAQSPRYKITEKSQAVAFWCDPISGHATLYWYRQILGQGPELLVQFQDESVVDDSQLPKDRFSAERLKGVDSTLKIQPAELGDSAMYLCASSLAAYNEQFFGPGTRLTVL.

The rearrangement links TRBV6-1 to TRBJ1-2; 7 bases match TRBD1. The CDR3 is 12 residues long. Germline lookup yields CDR1 MNHNS and CDR2 SASEGT. V lost 6 bases, J lost 10 bases, and 8 bases stayed unmatched. The CDR3 DNA sequence: TGTGCCAGCAGCCCTACAGGGGTTGACTACACCTTC. This gives the protein CASSPTGVDYTF.

The chain is built from TRBV4-1 and TRBJ2-1, with 7 bases lining up with TRBD2. The V and J ends lost 1 base and 7 bases, in that order; junction bases with no gene match: 7. CDR3 size: 15 residues. Germline V CDR1 and CDR2: MGHRA, YSYEKL. The CDR3 spells CASSQVASGLNEQFF. The CDR3, as DNA: TGCGCCAGCAGCCAAGTGGCTAGCGGTCTTAATGAGCAGTTCTTC.

The chain has TRBV7-9 and TRBJ1-5, with unresolved D. Trimming cost V 1 base and J 5 bases, with 15 bases left between them. This CDR3 contains 16 residues. Germline values: CDR1 SEHNR, CDR2 FQNEAQ (reference sequence). CDR3 nucleotides: TGTGCCAGCAGCTTAGAATCCCAGGCAGGATATCAGCCCCAGCATTTT. It encodes CASSLESQAGYQPQHF.

In regard to this clone: In the same sample, other DNA sequences code for this CDR3. The chain carries TRBV15 and TRBJ2-7; 12 nucleotides line up with TRBD2. Germline loops: CDR1 LNHNV, CDR2 YYDKDF (reference sequence). This CDR3 has 15 amino acids. With V trimmed by 5 bases and J by 2 bases, 4 bases remained unmatched. The DNA of the CDR3 is TGTGCCACCAGCGGAGGACTAGCGGGGACCTACGAGCAGTACTTC. Its protein product is CATSGGLAGTYEQYF.

V gene TRBV29-1 combines with J gene TRBJ2-5, with 7 bases lining up with TRBD1. This CDR3 has 14 amino acids. Germline lookup yields CDR1 SQVTM and CDR2 ANQGSEA. V was clipped by 3 bases and J by 5 bases; unmatched bases: 9. CDR3 DNA: TGCAGCGTTGATTCGCAGGGGGAGCGGGAGACCCAGTACTTC. The encoded protein is CSVDSQGERETQYF.

The chain uses TRBV10-3 and TRBJ2-5; maybe TRBD2 (6 bases). The CDR3 extends over 15 amino acids. Per the germline V gene, CDR1 is ENHRY and CDR2 is SYGVKD. Deletions cut 6 bases from V and 0 bases from J, with 14 bases between. The CDR3 DNA reads as TGTGCCATCAGGGAGGGGTCTGAGTACCAAGAGACCCAGTACTTC. Residues: CAIREGSEYQETQYF.

About this clone: In the same sample, other DNA sequences code for this CDR3. The chain combines TRBV14 with TRBJ2-5; tentatively, D is TRBD1 (5 bases). Trimming pared 5 bases from V and 4 bases from J, leaving 5 bases between. Germline lookup yields CDR1 SGHDN and CDR2 FVKESK. The CDR3 loop spans 11 amino acids. CDR3: CASSRGETQYF. The CDR3 DNA reads as TGTGCCAGCAGCAGGGGAGAGACCCAGTACTTC.

This clone was seen more than once but under ten times. The chain recombines TRBV7-2 with TRBJ2-1; D ambiguous. This CDR3 has 15 residues. V was cut by 5 bases and J by 4 bases, with 15 bases left in between. CDR1 and CDR2 from the germline V gene are SGHTA and FQGNSA. CDR3 nucleotides: TGTGCCAGCAGCCCCCCGGCGGCCCGGTACAATGAGCAGTTCTTC. Its translation: CASSPPAARYNEQFF.

The chain employs TRBV6-6 and TRBJ2-7; 8 positions agree with TRBD1. The CDR3 consists of 11 residues. CDR1 is MNHNY, CDR2 SVGAGI, per germline (reference sequence). The CDR3 loop reads CASSGGTGVSV. The CDR3 DNA reads as TGTGCCAGCAGTGGCGGGACAGGTGTTTCTGTC.

The V gene is TRBV11-2, the J gene TRBJ1-1; the D is unclear. The germline CDR1 and CDR2 sequences are SGHAT and FQNNGV. Trimming took off 0 bases at V and 3 bases at J, with 11 bases between the two ends. This CDR3 is built from 15 residues. Here the CDR3 reads CASSLEGSSYTEAFF. In DNA, the CDR3 is TGTGCCAGCAGCTTAGAGGGGTCCTCTTACACTGAAGCTTTCTTT.